This passage covers 28 T cell receptor beta chains from one sample sequenced in a study of identical twins. TCRdb itself ran the 5' RACE reads through MiXCR, one entry per CDR3 protein. Of roughly 1.6 million distinct CDR3 sequences detected, under 35% appear once; the ten largest clones hold less than 0.35%. What was sequenced was cord blood. All receptors derive from a newborn girl in good health.

A single count supports this clonotype. The chain couples TRBV6-5 to TRBJ2-4, with D perhaps matching TRBD2 (5 bases). Gene TRBJ2-7 matches the end of the DNA better, so the J call may be wrong. This CDR3 has 15 amino acids. CDR1 and CDR2 from the germline V gene are MNHEY and SVGAGI. The CDR3 loop reads CASSYAGALGSEQYF. CDR3 sequence (DNA): TGTGCCAGCAGTTACGCGGGCGCGCTAGGGTCCGAGCAGTACTTC.

About this clonotype itself: The junction and the germline gene differ at one end; a read error may be behind it. CDR3 sequence reads: CARSFGRGVSYNSPLHF. The CDR3 DNA reads as TGTGCCCGCAGTTTTGGAAGGGGGGTATCCTATAATTCACCCCTCCACTTT. This chain links TRBV27 with TRBJ1-6; maybe TRBD1 (6 bases). Germline V gives CDR1 MNHEY, CDR2 SMNVEV (reference sequence). The CDR3 covers 17 residues.

This clonotype was recorded a few times. The CDR3 region is CASSFGTPFDEQYF. The CDR3 DNA sequence: TGTGCCAGCAGTTTCGGGACACCCTTTGACGAGCAGTACTTC. The chain uses TRBV27 and TRBJ2-7; the D gene is possibly TRBD1 (6 bases). The germline V and J ends were trimmed by 3 bases and 5 bases, with 14 bases remaining between them. This CDR3 region has 14 residues. Germline CDR1 and CDR2: MNHEY and SMNVEV (reference sequence).

This clonotype was found a few times. The chain recombines TRBV12-3 or TRBV12-4 with TRBJ2-1; no clear D gene. The CDR3 runs to 14 residues. The V end was cut by 5 bases, the J end by 5 bases, with 13 bases between. CDR3 protein: CASSHRLGNNEQFF. CDR3 bases: TGTGCCAGCAGTCATAGACTGGGGAACAATGAGCAGTTCTTC.

There are a few counts of this clonotype. The rearrangement links TRBV24-1 to TRBJ2-1; a possible D gene is TRBD2 (6 bases). The CDR3 sequence is 14 residues long. V was cut by 5 bases and J by 2 bases, with 9 bases left in between. Germline loops: CDR1 KGHDR, CDR2 SFDVKD. The CDR3 loop reads CATSVGGAYNEQFF. CDR3 nucleotides: TGTGCCACCAGTGTCGGGGGAGCCTACAATGAGCAGTTCTTC.

This chain connects TRBV25-1 to TRBJ2-4, with 12 bases identical to TRBD2. The junction had 3 bases not matched to a gene; V was cut back by 3 bases and J by 0 bases. Germline V gene sequence: CDR1 MGHDK, CDR2 SYGVNS. The CDR3 length is 17 residues. The CDR3 sequence: CASSDASGGEAKNIQYF. The DNA for the CDR3 is TGTGCCAGCAGTGATGCTAGCGGGGGGGAAGCCAAAAACATTCAGTACTTC.

This clonotype was found a few times. V gene TRBV20-1 combines with J gene TRBJ2-1; TRBD2 might be the D (7 bases). This CDR3 contains 14 residues. V was shortened by 4 bases and J by 7 bases, with 17 bases between the two germline ends. Germline V gene sequence: CDR1 DFQATT, CDR2 SNEGSKA (reference sequence). DNA for the CDR3: TGCAGTGCTAAGGAGGGGGAGGGCCGGAATGAGCAGTTCTTC. It yields the protein CSAKEGEGRNEQFF.

This clonotype came up a few times. The J gene is TRBJ2-5, the V gene TRBV20-1; D might be TRBD2 (6 bases). There are 13 residues in the CDR3. The germline V gene encodes CDR1 DFQATT and CDR2 SNEGSKA (reference sequence). V lost 3 bases to trimming and J lost 5 bases, with 13 bases between them. CDR3 in amino acids: CSASQAGGETQYF. CDR3 bases: TGCAGTGCTAGTCAAGCGGGTGGGGAGACCCAGTACTTC.

This clonotype was observed once. This chain joins TRBV14 and TRBJ2-1; 9 bases match TRBD2. The ends lost 2 bases at V and 8 bases at J; junction bases unmatched: 4. CDR3 length: 14 amino acids. Germline lookup yields CDR1 SGHDN and CDR2 FVKESK. This chain's CDR3 is CASSQTSGPHEQFF. As DNA, the CDR3 is TGTGCCAGCAGCCAAACTAGCGGGCCTCATGAGCAGTTCTTC.

V gene TRBV6-5 combines with J gene TRBJ1-5, with D uncertain. Germline values: CDR1 MNHEY, CDR2 SVGAGI. Trimming removed 8 bases at V and 9 bases at J, with 5 bases between. The CDR3 loop spans 9 amino acids. CDR3: CASGGPQHF. In nucleotides, the CDR3 is TGTGCCAGCGGAGGGCCCCAGCATTTT.

This clonotype appeared a few times. The CDR3 nucleotides are TGCGCCGCCAAACGTAGCGGCAGCACAGATACGCAGTATTTT. It codes for CAAKRSGSTDTQYF. The chain couples TRBV4-1 to TRBJ2-3; tentatively, D is TRBD2 (6 bases). The CDR3 totals 14 residues. Trimming pared 11 bases from V and 0 bases from J, leaving 15 bases between. CDR1 is MGHRA and CDR2 is YSYEKL in the germline V gene.

The chain carries TRBV6-1 and TRBJ2-7; no clear D gene. The CDR3 contains 13 residues. Germline V gives CDR1 MNHNS, CDR2 SASEGT. Trimming removed 8 bases at V and 1 base at J, with 12 bases between. In nucleotides, the CDR3 is TGTGCCAGCGGGAAGTCCTATTCCTACGAGCAGTACTTC. Amino acids: CASGKSYSYEQYF.

This clonotype was recorded a few times. This chain links TRBV20-1 with TRBJ1-5, with D perhaps matching TRBD1 (5 bases). V lost 4 bases, J lost 0 bases, and 13 bases lay in between. The CDR3 covers 15 residues. The germline CDR1 and CDR2 sequences are DFQATT and SNEGSKA (reference sequence). As DNA, the CDR3 is TGCAGTGCTAAGGTGACAGTAAATAGCAATCAGCCCCAGCATTTT. Its protein is CSAKVTVNSNQPQHF.

This clonotype was found a few times. The rearrangement joins TRBV6-6 to TRBJ2-1; TRBD2 matches 8 bases. CDR3 size: 16 residues. The V and J ends lost 4 bases and 8 bases, in that order; junction bases with no gene match: 13. CDR1 and CDR2 from the germline V gene are MNHNY and SVGAGI (reference sequence). CDR3 coding DNA: TGTGCCAGCAGTTCCACTCTGGGACTAGTGGTTGATGAGCAGTTCTTC. This gives the protein CASSSTLGLVVDEQFF.

This chain links TRBV7-9 with TRBJ2-7, with 7 bases aligning to TRBD1. The CDR3 extends over 15 amino acids. Germline CDR1 reads SEHNR; CDR2 reads FQNEAQ (reference sequence). V lost 1 base to trimming and J lost 5 bases; unmatched junction nucleotides: 8. CDR3 amino acids: CASSLGQGIIDEQYF. The CDR3 nucleotides read TGTGCCAGCAGCTTAGGACAGGGTATTATCGACGAGCAGTACTTC.

This clonotype was recorded many times. The chain employs TRBV2 and TRBJ2-7; a possible D gene is TRBD2 (5 bases). CDR3 length equals 14 residues. V lost 5 bases to trimming and J lost 3 bases, with 14 bases between them. Germline CDR1 SNHLY, CDR2 FYNNEI. CDR3 DNA: TGTGCCAGCAGTCTAAGCGGCAGATACTACGAGCAGTACTTC. It codes for CASSLSGRYYEQYF.

In its sample, this clonotype was seen a few times. J is TRBJ2-7 and V is TRBV20-1; a possible D gene is TRBD2 (5 bases). Trimming removed 0 bases at V and 2 bases at J, with 8 bases between. CDR1 is DFQATT and CDR2 is SNEGSKA in the germline V gene (reference sequence). CDR3 size: 13 residues. DNA for the CDR3: TGCAGTGCTAGAGAACGGGAAGCCTACGAGCAGTACTTC. It is translated as CSAREREAYEQYF.

CDR3 region: CSVLRTAGTDTQYF. CDR3 nucleotide sequence: TGCAGCGTCCTAAGGACAGCGGGCACAGATACGCAGTATTTT. This chain connects TRBV29-1 to TRBJ2-3, with a weak D call TRBD1 (6 bases). The V gene lost 6 bases and the J gene lost 1 base, with 14 bases spanning the gap. This CDR3 is 14 amino acids long. Germline CDR1 SQVTM, CDR2 ANQGSEA.

The rearrangement links TRBV3-1 to TRBJ2-1; no reliable D call. Near its end, the DNA agrees better with TRBJ2-7, so the J call may be wrong. The germline CDR1 and CDR2 sequences are LGHDT and YNNKEL (reference sequence). This CDR3 has 16 amino acids. The DNA of the CDR3 is TGTGCCAGCAGCCAAGGAATGGCGGCTACCTACAATGAGCAGTACTTC. It translates to CASSQGMAATYNEQYF.

The chain is built from TRBV5-1 and TRBJ2-2; D remains unclear. The germline CDR1 and CDR2 sequences are SGHRS and YFSETQ. V gave up 9 bases and J gave up 1 base, with 13 bases separating them. The CDR3 has 14 amino acids. CDR3 loop: CATRKGGNTGELFF. In nucleotides, the CDR3 is TGCGCCACCAGAAAGGGTGGGAACACCGGGGAGCTGTTTTTT. The whole variable domain, remainder taken from reference TRBV5-1 and TRBJ2-2, is KAGVTQTPRYLIKTRGQQVTLSCSPISGHRSVSWYQQTPGQGLQFLFEYFSETQRNKGNFPGRFSGRQFSNSRSEMNVSTLELGDSALYLCATRKGGNTGELFFGEGSRLTVL.

This chain connects TRBV9 to TRBJ1-2; D not resolved. The CDR3 length is 13 residues. The V end was cut by 0 bases, the J end by 7 bases, with 10 bases between. Germline CDR1 reads SGDLS; CDR2 reads YYNGEE. Written as DNA, the CDR3 is TGTGCCAGCAGCGTAGGGGGTATAAGTGGCTACACCTTC. Its protein product is CASSVGGISGYTF. Drawing the rest from reference TRBV9 and TRBJ1-2, the complete variable domain is DSGVTQTPKHLITATGQRVTLRCSPRSGDLSVYWYQQSLDQGLQFLIQYYNGEERAKGNILERFSAQQFPDLHSELNLSSLELGDSALYFCASSVGGISGYTFGSGTRLTVV.

There are a few counts of this clonotype. This chain links TRBV7-9 with TRBJ1-1; D remains unclear. The V gene's germline CDR1 is SEHNR and CDR2 FQNEAQ (reference sequence). Trimming removed 4 bases from V and 1 base from J, with 10 bases in between. The CDR3 consists of 14 residues. For the CDR3, the DNA is TGTGCCAGCAGCTCCACCCGACGGAACACTGAAGCTTTCTTT. Protein sequence: CASSSTRRNTEAFF.

As regards this clonotype: A far larger clone is one nucleotide away, so this likely arose from a read error. V and J are TRBV28 and TRBJ1-2; D is possibly TRBD1 (5 bases). CDR1 is MDHEN and CDR2 is SYDVKM in the germline V gene. CDR3 length equals 11 residues. CDR3: CASSWDYDYTF. The CDR3 region has the DNA TGTGCCAGCAGCTGGGACTATGACTACACCTTC.

The chain is built from TRBV12-2 and TRBJ2-1; the table's D gene call, TRBD2, was not cross checked with the DNA. TRBV12-2 is a documented pseudogene. The CDR3 extends over 19 amino acids. The CDR3 here is CASRFSGLAGAGSYNEQFF. The DNA for the CDR3 is TGTGCAAGTCGCTTCTCGGGACTAGCGGGAGCAGGCTCCTACAATGAGCAGTTCTTC.

This clonotype was seen a few times. The chain combines TRBV28 with TRBJ2-7, with 10 bases aligning to TRBD2. The CDR3 length is 14 residues. J was trimmed by 7 bases and V by 5 bases; bases with no gene match: 8. Per the germline V gene, CDR1 is MDHEN and CDR2 is SYDVKM. CDR3 DNA: TGTGCCAGCAGTAGCGGGAGGGCCTACAATGAGCAGTACTTC. This codes for CASSSGRAYNEQYF.

This clonotype was observed a handful of times. The rearrangement uses TRBV7-2 and TRBJ1-5; TRBD1 might be the D (6 bases). CDR3 length: 15 amino acids. V lost 1 base, J lost 4 bases, and 11 bases lay in between. CDR1 SGHTA and CDR2 FQGNSA come from the germline V gene. Written as DNA, the CDR3 is TGTGCCAGCAGCTTAGAACGGGGACAAAATCAGCCCCAGCATTTT. This encodes CASSLERGQNQPQHF.

The chain links TRBV11-2 to TRBJ1-6; tentative D call: TRBD1 (5 bases). The germline CDR1 and CDR2 sequences are SGHAT and FQNNGV. The CDR3 is made up of 16 amino acids. Trimming shortened V by 5 bases and J by 9 bases, and 20 bases separated the two germline ends. The CDR3 DNA sequence: TGTGCCAGCAGCCCCCTTCGAGGGGAAATCTCTTCACCCCTCCACTTT. Protein: CASSPLRGEISSPLHF.

V is TRBV19 and J is TRBJ1-5; no definite D call. The germline V and J ends were trimmed by 7 bases and 2 bases, with 18 bases remaining between them. Germline V gene sequence: CDR1 LNHDA, CDR2 SQIVND (reference sequence). The CDR3 spans 16 residues. CDR3 nucleotide sequence: TGTGCCAGTAAAACCTATGGTAATAACGGCAATCAGCCCCAGCATTTT. Translated: CASKTYGNNGNQPQHF.